These 8 T cell receptor beta chains were sequenced from one sample in a study of T-cell reconstitution after alpha-beta-depleted transplantation in children. TCRbeta library preparation incorporated unique molecular identifiers. MiXCR, applied by TCRdb to the PCR reads, yields one record per CDR3 protein. The sample includes 330,000 or so distinct CDR3 sequences, about 9.3% of them seen just once. Sequencing used PBMCs from the stem cell graft donor, obtained from the stem cell graft. These TCRs come from a human donor who donated a stem cell graft to a child with acute lymphoblastic leukemia.

This chain connects TRBV2 to TRBJ2-2; D unclear. This CDR3 has 13 residues. CDR1 is SNHLY, CDR2 FYNNEI, per germline. Trimming cost V 4 bases and J 10 bases, with 13 bases left between them. DNA of the CDR3: TGTGCCAGCAGTGGGCTAAGTGCCGCGGAGCTGTTTTTT. Translating it yields CASSGLSAAELFF.

This clonotype was counted between two and nine times. The chain employs TRBV5-1 and TRBJ2-7, with 7 bases aligning to TRBD1. Trimming removed 1 base from V and 0 bases from J; junction bases left unmatched: 4. The germline V gene encodes CDR1 SGHRS and CDR2 YFSETQ. The length of the CDR3 is 15 residues. DNA for the CDR3: TGCGCCAGCAGCTTGACAGGGGCCGTCTCCTACGAGCAGTACTTC. This gives the protein CASSLTGAVSYEQYF.

A remark on this clonotype: Mismatch with germline at one junction end may stem from a read error. The chain uses TRBV15 and TRBJ2-1, with D possibly matching TRBD2 (7 bases). Looked up from germline, CDR1 is LNHNV and CDR2 is YYDKDF (reference sequence). This CDR3 is built from 16 residues. The CDR3, as DNA: TGTGCCACCAGCAGAGGAAGAGCGGGACACTACGATGAGCAGTTCTTC. Protein product: CATSRGRAGHYDEQFF.

The chain links TRBV3-1 to TRBJ2-3; D possibly corresponds to TRBD2 (6 bases). Germline CDR1 LGHDT, CDR2 YNNKEL (reference sequence). CDR3 size: 15 residues. The V end was cut by 4 bases, the J end by 2 bases, with 13 bases between. Here the CDR3 reads CASSLLASPTDTQYF. CDR3 coding DNA: TGTGCCAGCAGCCTTCTAGCGTCTCCCACAGATACGCAGTATTTT.

This clonotype was recorded a few times. This chain connects TRBV7-9 to TRBJ2-3, with D perhaps assigned TRBD1 or TRBD2 (5 bases each). CDR3 length: 15 residues. In germline, CDR1 is SEHNR, CDR2 FQNEAQ (reference sequence). The V end lost 1 base, the J end lost 5 bases, and 13 bases lay between the germline ends. CDR3 residues: CASSLGGSRGDTQYF. The CDR3 region has the DNA TGTGCCAGCAGCTTAGGGGGTTCGAGGGGAGATACGCAGTATTTT.

This clonotype occurred a few times. The rearrangement links TRBV29-1 to TRBJ2-7; the match to TRBD2 covers 9 bases. Germline CDR1 and CDR2: SQVTM and ANQGSEA. V was clipped by 2 bases and J by 4 bases; unmatched bases: 12. CDR3 length equals 16 residues. CDR3 nucleotides: TGCAGCGTTGAACTTACGACTAGCGGAGGAGATTACGAGCAGTACTTC. It encodes CSVELTTSGGDYEQYF.

This clonotype has a handful of counts. Here the CDR3 reads CASSWAASRTDTQYF. CDR3 sequence (DNA): TGTGCCAGCAGCTGGGCAGCGTCTCGCACAGATACGCAGTATTTT. This chain links TRBV5-6 with TRBJ2-3; D is ambiguous. The CDR3 covers 15 residues. V shed 3 bases and J shed 1 base, with 12 bases lying between them. Germline V gene sequence: CDR1 SGHDT, CDR2 YYEEEE.

This clonotype came up many times. This chain uses TRBV29-1 with TRBJ1-1; 7 nucleotides line up with TRBD1. From germline, CDR1 is SQVTM and CDR2 ANQGSEA. The CDR3 extends over 14 amino acids. V shed 5 bases and J 2 bases; nucleotides not matched to a gene: 8. CDR3 coding DNA: TGCAGCGTTCGCCGGGACAGTCTAAACACTGAAGCTTTCTTT. Its translation is CSVRRDSLNTEAFF.